The rows below give T cell receptor beta chains drawn from one sample of a study of blood T cell repertoires in COVID-19. Sequencing used immunoSEQ multiplex PCR; TCRdb keeps in-frame clones, though not all of them. Here the sample spans about 130,000 clones, approximately 82% being singletons. Sequencing was done on a sample of peripheral blood. Receptor source: a man aged 55 to 70 who had recovered from COVID-19. The CDR3 runs from the conserved cysteine through the conserved F or W. D genes are given only for firm matches. The listing skips clone size in some rows; elsewhere it reads once, few, many or a size class.

v_call	j_call	d_call	clone_size	cdr3_aa	cdr3_nt
TRBV9	TRBJ2-1	TRBD2	.	CASSARGGGRASVLDEQFF	TGTGCCAGCAGCGCCCGGGGGGGCGGGAGGGCCTCTGTTTTAGATGAGCAGTTCTTC
TRBV28	TRBJ2-2	.	.	CASSPFAEGTGELFF	TGTGCCAGCAGTCCCTTTGCGGAGGGCACCGGGGAGCTGTTTTTT
TRBV19	TRBJ1-1	.	.	CASSIARGAAEAFF	TGTGCCAGTAGTATAGCCAGGGGCGCCGCTGAAGCTTTCTTT
TRBV6-5	TRBJ1-6	TRBD1	few	CASTSDRDGSPLHF	TGTGCCAGCACCTCCGACAGGGATGGTTCACCCCTCCACTTT
TRBV15	TRBJ2-5	TRBD1	.	CATSRHRGQETQYF	TGTGCCACCAGCAGACACAGGGGTCAAGAGACCCAGTACTTC
TRBV5-1	TRBJ2-3	.	.	CAPTDTQYF	TGCGCTCCGACAGATACGCAGTATTTT
TRBV6-2/TRBV6-3	TRBJ2-7	.	.	CASSSELAKQYF	TGTGCCAGCAGTAGCGAACTCGCTAAGCAGTACTTC
TRBV7-2	TRBJ2-7	TRBD2	.	CASSWASGGEYEQYF	TGTGCCAGCAGCTGGGCTAGCGGGGGGGAATACGAGCAGTACTTC
TRBV6-4	TRBJ1-2	TRBD1	.	CASSPAQGLGLGGYTF	TGTGCCAGCAGCCCGGCACAGGGGTTAGGGCTGGGAGGCTACACCTTC
TRBV7-2	TRBJ2-4	.	.	CASSGSGIGGSIQYF	TGTGCCAGCAGCGGCTCCGGGATTGGAGGGAGCATTCAGTACTTC
TRBV18	TRBJ1-1	TRBD1	.	CASSPETGVSEAFF	TGTGCCAGCTCACCAGAGACAGGGGTCTCTGAAGCTTTCTTT
TRBV18	TRBJ1-5	.	.	CASSQAGGVSNQPQHF	TGTGCCAGCTCACAGGCGGGGGGAGTGAGCAATCAGCCCCAGCATTTT
TRBV14	TRBJ1-3	TRBD1	.	CASSWTGSGNTIYF	TGTGCCAGCAGCTGGACAGGGTCTGGAAACACCATATATTTT
TRBV7-2	TRBJ1-1	TRBD1	.	CASSLRTGGANEAFF	TGTGCCAGCAGCTTACGAACAGGGGGCGCGAATGAAGCTTTCTTT
TRBV5-1	TRBJ1-1	.	.	CASSLARGNTEAFF	TGCGCCAGCAGCTTGGCCAGGGGGAACACTGAAGCTTTCTTT
TRBV7-9	TRBJ2-2	.	.	CASSKDTNTGELFF	TGTGCCAGCAGCAAGGACACGAACACCGGGGAGCTGTTTTTT
TRBV5-4	TRBJ1-2	TRBD1	.	CASSGLQGNYGYTF	TGTGCCAGCAGCGGCTTACAGGGGAACTATGGCTACACCTTC
TRBV19	TRBJ1-1	TRBD1	.	CASIPGQTNTEAFF	TGTGCCAGTATCCCGGGACAGACGAACACTGAAGCTTTCTTT
TRBV11-1	TRBJ2-1	.	few	CASSSGLASYNEQFF	TGTGCCAGCAGCTCGGGACTTGCCTCCTACAATGAGCAGTTCTTC
TRBV5-6	TRBJ1-1	.	.	CASSLILSSEAFF	TGTGCCAGCAGCTTGATCCTCTCGAGTGAAGCTTTCTTT
TRBV28	TRBJ1-2	TRBD1	few	CASGGTGKSYGYTF	TGTGCCAGCGGAGGGACAGGGAAGTCCTATGGCTACACCTTC
TRBV7-9	TRBJ1-4	TRBD1	.	CASSPTGTNEKLFF	TGTGCCAGCAGCCCGACAGGGACTAATGAAAAACTGTTTTTT
TRBV5-1	TRBJ2-7	TRBD1	.	CASSRDRGSTYEQYF	TGCGCCAGCAGCAGGGACAGGGGGTCCACCTACGAGCAGTACTTC
TRBV6-1	TRBJ2-2	TRBD2	.	CASSGTSGRINTGELFF	TGTGCCAGCAGTGGGACTAGCGGGAGGATCAACACCGGGGAGCTGTTTTTT
TRBV2	TRBJ1-2	.	few	CASSATENYGYTF	TGTGCCAGCAGCGCTACAGAAAACTATGGCTACACCTTC
TRBV5-4	TRBJ2-3	.	.	CASSLVTPLATDTQYF	TGTGCCAGCAGCTTGGTGACTCCCTTAGCGACAGATACGCAGTATTTT
TRBV19	TRBJ1-1	.	.	CASSDSDTETEAFF	TGTGCCAGTAGCGATTCGGACACCGAGACTGAAGCTTTCTTT
TRBV5-1	TRBJ1-6	.	.	CASSVSGVNNSPLHF	TGCGCCAGCAGCGTTTCCGGGGTTAATAATTCACCCCTCCACTTT
TRBV5-1	TRBJ2-7	.	.	CASSPMGGDIGTYEQYF	TGCGCCAGCAGCCCGATGGGGGGGGACATTGGGACCTACGAGCAGTACTTC
TRBV7-2	TRBJ2-1	.	.	CASSPIVRALEQFF	TGTGCCAGCAGCCCAATCGTGCGGGCGCTTGAGCAGTTCTTC
TRBV5-1	TRBJ2-7	TRBD2	.	CASSPTSGTYEQYF	TGCGCCAGCAGTCCAACTAGCGGGACTTACGAGCAGTACTTC
TRBV6-5	TRBJ2-2	.	.	CATERQRGGTGELFF	TGTGCCACCGAAAGACAAAGGGGTGGCACCGGGGAGCTGTTTTTT
TRBV24-1	TRBJ2-7	.	.	CATSDDNREEQYF	TGTGCCACCAGTGACGACAACAGGGAAGAGCAGTACTTC
TRBV5-4	TRBJ1-4	TRBD1	.	CASSAGQGAYEKLFF	TGTGCCAGCAGCGCAGGACAGGGGGCTTATGAAAAACTGTTTTTT
TRBV5-6	TRBJ1-1	.	.	CASSLPTGLMNTEAFF	TGTGCCAGCAGCTTGCCGACAGGCCTCATGAACACTGAAGCTTTCTTT
TRBV5-6	TRBJ1-2	.	once	CASSLFGMSTSPHTYGYTF	TGTGCCAGCAGCTTGTTCGGGATGTCCACCTCCCCACATACCTATGGCTACACCTTC
TRBV30	TRBJ1-4	.	.	CAWSVNRNEKLFF	TGTGCCTGGAGTGTAAACAGGAATGAAAAACTGTTTTTT
TRBV5-5	TRBJ1-6	TRBD1	once	CASSLHTGDSPLHF	TGTGCCAGCAGCCTTCACACAGGGGACTCACCCCTCCACTTT
TRBV3-1/TRBV3-2	TRBJ2-4	.	.	CASSQDGLNIQYF	TGTGCCAGCAGCCAAGATGGCCTAAACATTCAGTACTTC
TRBV10-3	TRBJ2-2	TRBD1	.	CAISWDRDSLTGELFF	TGTGCCATCAGTTGGGACAGGGACTCTCTCACCGGGGAGCTGTTTTTT
TRBV30	TRBJ2-2	TRBD2	.	CAWSGASGRSYTGELFF	TGTGCCTGGAGTGGAGCAAGCGGGAGGTCTTACACCGGGGAGCTGTTTTTT